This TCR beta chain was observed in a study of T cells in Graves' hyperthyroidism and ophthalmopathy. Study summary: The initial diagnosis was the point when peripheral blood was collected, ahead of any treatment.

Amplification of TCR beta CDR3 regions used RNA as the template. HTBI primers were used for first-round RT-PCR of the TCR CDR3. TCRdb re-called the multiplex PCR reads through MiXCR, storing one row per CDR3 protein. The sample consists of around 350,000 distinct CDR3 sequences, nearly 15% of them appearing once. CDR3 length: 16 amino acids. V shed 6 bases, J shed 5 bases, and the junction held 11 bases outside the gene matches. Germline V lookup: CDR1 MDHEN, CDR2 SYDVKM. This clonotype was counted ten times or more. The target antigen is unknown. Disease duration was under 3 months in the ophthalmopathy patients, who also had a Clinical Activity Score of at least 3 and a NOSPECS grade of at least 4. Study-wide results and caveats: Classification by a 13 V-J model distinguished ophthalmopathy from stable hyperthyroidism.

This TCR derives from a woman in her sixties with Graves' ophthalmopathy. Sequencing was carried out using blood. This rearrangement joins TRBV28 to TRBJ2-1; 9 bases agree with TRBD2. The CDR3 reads CASRSPSGTSNNEQFF. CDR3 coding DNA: TGTGCCAGCAGGTCACCATCCGGGACTAGCAACAATGAGCAGTTCTTC.